A selection of T cell receptor beta chains follows, all from one sample in a study of T cell changes during pregnancy in multiple sclerosis. The table came from immunoSEQ multiplex PCR; TCRdb's copy has only in-frame clones and leaves some out. The table records more than 25,000 clones, 80% to 90% of them present only once. The sequences come from CD8+ T cells from peripheral blood mononuclear cells, collected in the third trimester of pregnancy. These receptor sequences come from a female donor with multiple sclerosis, enrolled in a pregnancy study. The CDR3 runs from the conserved cysteine through the conserved F or W. D genes are given only for firm matches. A row's size may be missing; if present it is once, few, many or a size class.

j_call: TRBJ2-7; v_call: TRBV27; d_call: NA; clone_size: NA; cdr3_nt: TGTGCCAGCAGTTTATCCGGGTCCTACGAGCAGTACTTC; cdr3_aa: CASSLSGSYEQYF
j_call: TRBJ1-2; v_call: TRBV29-1; d_call: TRBD1; clone_size: NA; cdr3_nt: TGCAGCGTATGGGCTCGGGGACAGGGGTCCCCTAACTATGGCTACACCTTC; cdr3_aa: CSVWARGQGSPNYGYTF
j_call: TRBJ2-7; v_call: TRBV7-3; d_call: TRBD2; clone_size: NA; cdr3_nt: TGTGCCAGCAGCCCTCAGCCGGGACTAGCGGGGGGTTACGAGCAGTACTTC; cdr3_aa: CASSPQPGLAGGYEQYF
j_call: TRBJ1-1; v_call: TRBV5-1; d_call: NA; clone_size: NA; cdr3_nt: TGCGCCAGCAGCCCGGGTTGGGAGGACACTGAAGCTTTCTTT; cdr3_aa: CASSPGWEDTEAFF
j_call: TRBJ2-1; v_call: TRBV9; d_call: NA; clone_size: NA; cdr3_nt: TGTGCCAGCAGCGTAGGCGGCCAGGGAGGCGATGAGCAGTTCTTC; cdr3_aa: CASSVGGQGGDEQFF
j_call: TRBJ2-2; v_call: TRBV9; d_call: NA; clone_size: NA; cdr3_nt: TGTGCCAGTGGTCGGGCGGGCACCGGGGAGCTGTTTTTT; cdr3_aa: CASGRAGTGELFF
j_call: TRBJ2-3; v_call: TRBV19; d_call: TRBD1; clone_size: NA; cdr3_nt: TGTGCCAGTAGTCGGCCGGGACAGGGCACAGATACGCAGTATTTT; cdr3_aa: CASSRPGQGTDTQYF
j_call: TRBJ2-7; v_call: TRBV5-1; d_call: TRBD1; clone_size: NA; cdr3_nt: TGCGCCAGCAGCCCCGGACAGGGGAGTTACGAGCAGTACTTC; cdr3_aa: CASSPGQGSYEQYF
j_call: TRBJ2-1; v_call: TRBV12-5; d_call: TRBD2; clone_size: NA; cdr3_nt: TGTGCTAGCGCCCTCGGGGGGAAGTACAATGAGCAGTTCTTC; cdr3_aa: CASALGGKYNEQFF
j_call: TRBJ1-3; v_call: TRBV2; d_call: NA; clone_size: NA; cdr3_nt: TGTGCCAGCAGTGAAGGTTATTACTCTGGAAACACCATATATTTT; cdr3_aa: CASSEGYYSGNTIYF
j_call: TRBJ2-3; v_call: TRBV6-1; d_call: NA; clone_size: NA; cdr3_nt: TGTGCCAGCAGTGAGGACTGGACCAGTGGGGATACGCAGTATTTT; cdr3_aa: CASSEDWTSGDTQYF
j_call: TRBJ2-2; v_call: TRBV7-9; d_call: TRBD1; clone_size: NA; cdr3_nt: TGTGCCTCTGGACAGGGAGGAGGCGGGGAGCTGTTTTTT; cdr3_aa: CASGQGGGGELFF
j_call: TRBJ2-7; v_call: TRBV25-1; d_call: TRBD2; clone_size: NA; cdr3_nt: TGTGCCAGCAGTACGGGACTAGCAGGGTACGAGCAGTACTTC; cdr3_aa: CASSTGLAGYEQYF
j_call: TRBJ1-1; v_call: TRBV28; d_call: NA; clone_size: NA; cdr3_nt: TGTGCCAGCAGTCTCTTTGGACACACCCGCCCGATGAACACTGAAGCTTTCTTT; cdr3_aa: CASSLFGHTRPMNTEAFF
j_call: TRBJ1-2; v_call: TRBV19; d_call: NA; clone_size: few; cdr3_nt: TGTGCCACCAGGACAGCTAACTATGGCTACACCTTC; cdr3_aa: CATRTANYGYTF
j_call: TRBJ1-2; v_call: TRBV7-9; d_call: NA; clone_size: NA; cdr3_nt: TGTGCCAGCAGCTCCGACACCCTCCACCATGGCTACACCTTC; cdr3_aa: CASSSDTLHHGYTF
j_call: TRBJ2-4; v_call: TRBV6-1; d_call: TRBD1; clone_size: NA; cdr3_nt: TGTGCCAGCAGTGAACAGGGGGCGGTGGCCAAAAACATTCAGTACTTC; cdr3_aa: CASSEQGAVAKNIQYF
j_call: TRBJ1-1; v_call: TRBV11-2; d_call: NA; clone_size: NA; cdr3_nt: TGTGCCAGCAGCTTAAACCGGGGCACTGAAGCTTTCTTT; cdr3_aa: CASSLNRGTEAFF
j_call: TRBJ1-3; v_call: TRBV30; d_call: TRBD1; clone_size: NA; cdr3_nt: TGTGCCTGGAGCACAGGGGCTGGAAACACCATATATTTT; cdr3_aa: CAWSTGAGNTIYF
j_call: TRBJ2-5; v_call: TRBV13; d_call: TRBD2; clone_size: NA; cdr3_nt: TGTGCCAGCAGCTTCAGCGGGAGCTGGCAAGAGACCCAGTACTTC; cdr3_aa: CASSFSGSWQETQYF
j_call: TRBJ2-1; v_call: TRBV28; d_call: TRBD2; clone_size: NA; cdr3_nt: TGTGCCAGCAGTTTTGGGACTAGCGAGAATGAGCAGTTCTTC; cdr3_aa: CASSFGTSENEQFF
j_call: TRBJ2-2; v_call: TRBV7-8; d_call: NA; clone_size: NA; cdr3_nt: TGTGCCAGCAGCTGGCCCCCCACAGGGACGAACACCGGGGAGCTGTTTTTT; cdr3_aa: CASSWPPTGTNTGELFF
j_call: TRBJ1-3; v_call: TRBV28; d_call: NA; clone_size: NA; cdr3_nt: TGTGCCAGCAGTTTAAGATGGGGCAGGCTTGAAACTGGAAACACCATATATTTT; cdr3_aa: CASSLRWGRLETGNTIYF
j_call: TRBJ2-1; v_call: TRBV27; d_call: NA; clone_size: NA; cdr3_nt: TGTATGGCGAGGAGCTCCTACAATGAGCAGTTCTTC; cdr3_aa: CMARSSYNEQFF
j_call: TRBJ2-3; v_call: TRBV7-8; d_call: NA; clone_size: NA; cdr3_nt: TGTGCCAGCAGCTTAGAAGCGTTAACAGATACGCAGTATTTT; cdr3_aa: CASSLEALTDTQYF
j_call: TRBJ1-1; v_call: TRBV6-1; d_call: TRBD1; clone_size: NA; cdr3_nt: TGTGCCAGCAGTGAAGCGCTTGACAGGGTGAGGACTGAAGCTTTCTTT; cdr3_aa: CASSEALDRVRTEAFF
j_call: TRBJ2-2; v_call: TRBV7-3; d_call: TRBD2; clone_size: NA; cdr3_nt: TGTGCCAGCAGCCCCACCCTAGCGGGAGTGGGCACCGGGGAGCTGTTTTTT; cdr3_aa: CASSPTLAGVGTGELFF
j_call: TRBJ2-3; v_call: TRBV28; d_call: TRBD2; clone_size: medium-sized; cdr3_nt: TGTGCCAGCAGTAAACTAGCGGGACTCACAGATACGCAGTATTTT; cdr3_aa: CASSKLAGLTDTQYF
j_call: TRBJ2-1; v_call: TRBV30; d_call: NA; clone_size: NA; cdr3_nt: TGTGCCTGGAGGTCGACTAACAATGAGCAGTTCTTC; cdr3_aa: CAWRSTNNEQFF
j_call: TRBJ2-7; v_call: TRBV7-3; d_call: NA; clone_size: NA; cdr3_nt: TGTGCCAGCAGCTTAACTTCCGGGAGCGAGCAGTACTTC; cdr3_aa: CASSLTSGSEQYF
j_call: TRBJ2-7; v_call: TRBV2; d_call: TRBD1; clone_size: NA; cdr3_nt: TGTGCCAGCAGTGAATTTGTAGGACAGGGGTCCTACGAGCAGTACTTC; cdr3_aa: CASSEFVGQGSYEQYF
j_call: TRBJ2-1; v_call: TRBV21-1; d_call: NA; clone_size: NA; cdr3_nt: TGTGCCAGCAGCCAAGGAAGACTAGCGGGAAACAATGAGCAGTTCTTC; cdr3_aa: CASSQGRLAGNNEQFF
j_call: TRBJ2-1; v_call: TRBV9; d_call: TRBD2; clone_size: NA; cdr3_nt: TGTGCCAGCAGCGACCGGGAGGTAAACAATGAGCAGTTCTTC; cdr3_aa: CASSDREVNNEQFF
j_call: TRBJ1-2; v_call: TRBV7-9; d_call: NA; clone_size: once; cdr3_nt: TGTGCCAGCAGCTCTCCCGGACAGAGAGACTATGGCTACACCTTC; cdr3_aa: CASSSPGQRDYGYTF
j_call: TRBJ2-5; v_call: TRBV19; d_call: TRBD2; clone_size: NA; cdr3_nt: TGTGCCAGTACCTTAAGCGGGGGTCAAGAGACCCAGTACTTC; cdr3_aa: CASTLSGGQETQYF
j_call: TRBJ2-3; v_call: TRBV2; d_call: TRBD2; clone_size: NA; cdr3_nt: TGTGCCATCCTAGCGGGAGAACCCCTAGGTGCAGATACGCAGTATTTT; cdr3_aa: CAILAGEPLGADTQYF
j_call: TRBJ1-2; v_call: TRBV28; d_call: NA; clone_size: NA; cdr3_nt: TGTGCCAGCAGGAAATTGGGGGGGGAAGGCTACACCTTC; cdr3_aa: CASRKLGGEGYTF
j_call: TRBJ1-2; v_call: TRBV21-1; d_call: NA; clone_size: NA; cdr3_nt: TGTGCCAGCAGCATCAGGGGCCCCTATGGCTACACCTTC; cdr3_aa: CASSIRGPYGYTF
j_call: TRBJ2-1; v_call: TRBV27; d_call: NA; clone_size: NA; cdr3_nt: TGTGCCAGCAGCGAGAGGGTTACCTACAATGAGCAGTTCTTC; cdr3_aa: CASSERVTYNEQFF
j_call: TRBJ2-3; v_call: TRBV7-2; d_call: NA; clone_size: NA; cdr3_nt: TGTGCCAGCAGCTTAGTCCCGGATACGCAGTATTTT; cdr3_aa: CASSLVPDTQYF
j_call: TRBJ1-2; v_call: TRBV29-1; d_call: TRBD1; clone_size: NA; cdr3_nt: TGCAGCGCCGCGACAGGGCCATTCTATGGCTACACCTTC; cdr3_aa: CSAATGPFYGYTF
j_call: TRBJ1-6; v_call: TRBV5-8; d_call: TRBD1; clone_size: NA; cdr3_nt: TGTGCCAGCAGCCGTTGGGGGACAGGGGGTTCACCCCTCCACTTT; cdr3_aa: CASSRWGTGGSPLHF
j_call: TRBJ1-1; v_call: TRBV6-6; d_call: NA; clone_size: NA; cdr3_nt: TGTGCCAGCAGGCCTCTAGAGTTAAGTGAAGCTTTCTTT; cdr3_aa: CASRPLELSEAFF
j_call: TRBJ2-1; v_call: TRBV2; d_call: NA; clone_size: NA; cdr3_nt: TGTGCCAGCATCAGCTCCTCACGGAGGAATGAGCAGTTCTTC; cdr3_aa: CASISSSRRNEQFF
j_call: TRBJ2-2; v_call: TRBV28; d_call: NA; clone_size: once; cdr3_nt: TGTGCCAGCAGCCCTCTTGGGATAGCGGATAACACCGGGGAGCTGTTTTTT; cdr3_aa: CASSPLGIADNTGELFF
j_call: TRBJ2-7; v_call: TRBV29-1; d_call: NA; clone_size: NA; cdr3_nt: TGCAGCGTTGGTTCCACCGGGGCCTACGAGCAGTACTTC; cdr3_aa: CSVGSTGAYEQYF
j_call: TRBJ2-1; v_call: TRBV13; d_call: TRBD1; clone_size: NA; cdr3_nt: TGTGCCAGCAGCCGCCCAGGGGGCAATGAGCAGTTCTTC; cdr3_aa: CASSRPGGNEQFF
j_call: TRBJ2-7; v_call: TRBV5-1; d_call: TRBD2; clone_size: NA; cdr3_nt: TGCGCCAGCAGCATGACTAGCGGGGGCTCCTACGAGCAGTACTTC; cdr3_aa: CASSMTSGGSYEQYF
j_call: TRBJ2-7; v_call: TRBV4-1; d_call: NA; clone_size: once; cdr3_nt: TGCGCCAGCAGCCCCTTTTACGCGTCCTACGAGCAGTACTTC; cdr3_aa: CASSPFYASYEQYF
j_call: TRBJ2-1; v_call: TRBV19; d_call: TRBD1; clone_size: NA; cdr3_nt: TGTGCCAGTAGTAAGAACAGGGGAAGCTCCTACAATGAGCAGTTCTTC; cdr3_aa: CASSKNRGSSYNEQFF
j_call: TRBJ2-1; v_call: TRBV13; d_call: TRBD2; clone_size: NA; cdr3_nt: TGTGCCAGCAGCTCCCAGGGCGGGGGGGACTACAATGAGCAGTTCTTC; cdr3_aa: CASSSQGGGDYNEQFF
j_call: TRBJ1-1; v_call: TRBV6-5; d_call: NA; clone_size: NA; cdr3_nt: TGTGCCAGCAGTTACTCGACAGAGAACACTGAAGCTTTCTTT; cdr3_aa: CASSYSTENTEAFF
j_call: TRBJ2-7; v_call: TRBV6-6; d_call: TRBD2; clone_size: NA; cdr3_nt: TGTGCCAGCAGACACCAGGAGGGACTAGCAGCCTACGAGCAGTACTTC; cdr3_aa: CASRHQEGLAAYEQYF
j_call: TRBJ2-1; v_call: TRBV29-1; d_call: TRBD1; clone_size: NA; cdr3_nt: TGCAGCGCCCAGGGGGATTCAAACAATGAGCAGTTCTTC; cdr3_aa: CSAQGDSNNEQFF